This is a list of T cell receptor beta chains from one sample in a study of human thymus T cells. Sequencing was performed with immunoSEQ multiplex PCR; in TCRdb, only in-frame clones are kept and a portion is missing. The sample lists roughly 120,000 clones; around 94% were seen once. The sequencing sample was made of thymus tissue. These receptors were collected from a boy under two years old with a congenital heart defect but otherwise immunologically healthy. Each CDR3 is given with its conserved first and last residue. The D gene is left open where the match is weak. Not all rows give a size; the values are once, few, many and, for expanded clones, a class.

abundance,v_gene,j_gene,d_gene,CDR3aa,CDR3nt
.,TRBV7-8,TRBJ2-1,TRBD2,CASSLGPRGAIYNEQFF,TGTGCCAGCAGCTTAGGACCGCGGGGGGCCATATACAATGAGCAGTTCTTC
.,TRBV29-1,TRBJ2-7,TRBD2,CSVEGGLGAQYF,TGCAGCGTTGAGGGAGGACTAGGGGCGCAGTACTTC
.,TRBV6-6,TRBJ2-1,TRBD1,CASSYSRTGNEQFF,TGTGCCAGCAGTTACTCACGGACAGGCAATGAGCAGTTCTTC
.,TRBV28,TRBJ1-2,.,CASRPGGQGENYGYTF,TGTGCCAGCAGGCCCGGCGGGCAGGGTGAGAACTATGGCTACACCTTC
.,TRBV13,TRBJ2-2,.,CASSAGAVDTGELFF,TGTGCCAGCAGCGCCGGCGCGGTAGACACCGGGGAGCTGTTTTTT
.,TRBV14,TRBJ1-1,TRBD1,CASSQNVVTGGAFTEAFF,TGTGCCAGCAGCCAGAATGTGGTAACAGGGGGCGCGTTTACTGAAGCTTTCTTT
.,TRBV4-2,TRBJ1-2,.,CASSPFGDTYGYTF,TGTGCCAGCAGCCCCTTCGGGGACACCTATGGCTACACCTTC
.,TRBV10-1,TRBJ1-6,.,CASSESRDGHSPLHF,TGCGCCAGCAGTGAGTCGCGGGACGGCCATTCACCCCTCCACTTT
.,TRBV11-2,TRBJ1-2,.,CASSLSQGSNGYTF,TGTGCCAGCAGCTTATCCCAGGGCTCCAATGGCTACACCTTC
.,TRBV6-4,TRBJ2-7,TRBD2,CASIELAVTYEQYF,TGTGCCAGCATAGAACTAGCGGTTACCTACGAGCAGTACTTC
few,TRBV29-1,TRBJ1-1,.,CSVDRVEAFF,TGCAGCGTTGACAGGGTTGAAGCTTTCTTT
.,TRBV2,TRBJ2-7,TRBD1,CATTADRPYEQYF,TGTGCCACGACCGCGGACAGGCCCTACGAGCAGTACTTC
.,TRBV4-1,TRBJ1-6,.,CASSVRLGARGYNSPLHF,TGCGCCAGCAGCGTAAGGTTGGGGGCGCGGGGATACAATTCACCCCTCCACTTT
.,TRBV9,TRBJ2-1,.,CASSVGGPSYNEQFF,TGTGCCAGCAGCGTAGGGGGGCCCTCCTACAATGAGCAGTTCTTC
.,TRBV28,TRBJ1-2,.,CASSLLQSTGFYGYTF,TGTGCCAGCAGTTTATTACAATCGACGGGTTTCTATGGCTACACCTTC
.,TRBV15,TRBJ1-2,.,CATSRVVTGENYGYTF,TGTGCCACCAGCAGAGTAGTAACAGGAGAAAACTATGGCTACACCTTC
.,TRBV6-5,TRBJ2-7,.,CASIGHNEQYF,TGTGCCAGCATCGGACATAACGAGCAGTACTTC
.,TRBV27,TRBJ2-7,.,CASSLSRNYVEQYF,TGTGCCAGCAGTTTATCCCGTAACTACGTCGAGCAGTACTTC